What follows are 4 T cell receptor beta chains derived from one specimen sequenced in a study of T-cell reconstitution after alpha-beta-depleted transplantation in children. It was with unique molecular identifiers that the TCRbeta library was prepared. One entry per CDR3 protein results from TCRdb running MiXCR on the PCR reads. This sample has fewer than 700,000 distinct CDR3 sequences, with approximately 13% found just once. The sample was PBMCs, mostly from graft donor cells, taken 360 days after TCRalphabeta/CD19-depleted stem cell transplant. The receptors stem from a male patient younger than 18 who had a stem cell transplant for acute myeloid leukemia, so the T cells may come from the graft donor.

In this sample, this clonotype turned up many times. The J gene is TRBJ2-1, the V gene TRBV12-3 or TRBV12-4; TRBD2 agrees at 12 bases. Losses at the gene ends were 4 bases for V and 9 bases for J; bases not matched to a gene: 7. This CDR3 spans 15 amino acids. The CDR3 bases are TGTGCCAGCAGTTGGACTAGCGGGATTAGGGGTGAGCAGTTCTTC. It yields the protein CASSWTSGIRGEQFF.

V is TRBV19 and J is TRBJ1-6; D is unclear. The V gene lost 7 bases and the J gene lost 8 bases, with 18 bases spanning the gap. Germline lookup yields CDR1 LNHDA and CDR2 SQIVND (reference sequence). The CDR3 contains 15 residues. The CDR3 spells CASKRRAEEDSPLHF. The DNA of the CDR3 is TGTGCCAGTAAAAGGCGCGCCGAGGAGGATTCACCCCTCCACTTT.

This clonotype has just a few counts. This chain joins TRBV6-5 and TRBJ1-1; 7 bases are shared with TRBD1. Germline CDR1 is MNHEY and CDR2 is SVGAGI. V was clipped by 2 bases and J by 3 bases; unmatched bases: 3. This CDR3 is built from 14 residues. The CDR3 sequence is CASSYRGQYTEAFF. The CDR3, as DNA: TGTGCCAGCAGTTACAGGGGGCAGTACACTGAAGCTTTCTTT.

The chain employs TRBV28 and TRBJ1-2, with 9 bases identical to TRBD1. Trimming took 6 bases from V and 4 from J; bases not matched to a gene: 6. CDR1 and CDR2 from the germline V gene are MDHEN and SYDVKM. The CDR3 spans 14 residues. The CDR3 region has the DNA TGTGCCAGCAGGGGACAGGGACAGGCCTATGGCTACACCTTC. Translating it yields CASRGQGQAYGYTF.